This passage covers 28 T cell receptor beta chains from one sample sequenced in a study of PD-L1 blockade in urothelial cancer. Time point meaning: peripheral blood 6 weeks after treatment start. Some clones are missing from TCRdb's copy, which holds only in-frame ones; the method was immunoSEQ multiplex PCR. The sample consists of 35,000 to 55,000 clones, roughly four fifths of them appearing once. The sample here was PBMCs, taken around atezolizumab (anti-PD-L1) treatment. These receptors were obtained from a man aged 60-69 years with urothelial cancer.

The chain couples TRBV4-1 to TRBJ2-5; the D gene is possibly TRBD2 (5 bases). CDR1 MGHRA and CDR2 YSYEKL come from the germline V gene. The CDR3 is 16 residues long. V was cut by 3 bases and J by 5 bases, with 19 bases left in between. The CDR3 is CASSQGSLASRETQYF. For the CDR3, the DNA is TGCGCCAGCAGCCAGGGGAGCCTAGCTTCGAGGGAGACCCAGTACTTC.

The gene calls are TRBV30 and TRBJ1-2; 8 bases align to TRBD1. CDR1 and CDR2 from the germline V gene are GTSNPN and SVGIG (reference sequence). After removal of 2 bases from V and 3 bases from J, the junction contained 5 bases not matched to a gene. CDR3 length equals 14 residues. CDR3: CAWSTTGADYGYTF. The CDR3 nucleotides read TGTGCCTGGAGTACGACAGGGGCTGACTATGGCTACACCTTC.

The CDR3 is CASSAGYTEAFF. CDR3 in DNA: TGTGCCAGCAGTGCGGGTTACACTGAAGCTTTCTTT. The chain joins TRBV6-1 to TRBJ1-1; D remains ambiguous. V dropped 4 bases and J dropped 3 bases, with 6 bases sitting between them. This CDR3 contains 12 residues. In germline, CDR1 is MNHNS, CDR2 SASEGT.

The chain links TRBV5-1 to TRBJ2-3; D is possibly TRBD1 (6 bases). Trimming shortened V by 0 bases and J by 4 bases, and 15 bases separated the two germline ends. The CDR3 extends over 16 amino acids. Germline V gene data show CDR1 as SGHRS and CDR2 as YFSETQ. In DNA, the CDR3 is TGCGCCAGCAGCTTGGCCGCGGGCAAGGGGGCAGATACGCAGTATTTT. This sequence encodes CASSLAAGKGADTQYF.

V usage is TRBV6-4 and J usage is TRBJ2-1; 7 bases are shared with TRBD2. V shed 0 bases and J 10 bases; nucleotides not matched to a gene: 18. The CDR3 is 18 amino acids. Germline V gene sequence: CDR1 MRHNA, CDR2 SNTAGT. The DNA of the CDR3 is TGTGCCAGCAGTGACTCTATCCGCGGACTAGGATTCCCCTCCGAGCAGTTCTTC. Its protein is CASSDSIRGLGFPSEQFF.

This clone is a singleton in its sample. CDR3 bases: TGTGCCATCGGGTCGGGGGAAGAGACCCAGTACTTC. It specifies CAIGSGEETQYF. This chain links TRBV10-3 with TRBJ2-5, with D possibly being TRBD2 (6 bases). This CDR3 comprises 12 residues. Germline V CDR1 and CDR2: ENHRY, SYGVKD. V lost 8 bases to trimming and J lost 3 bases, with 10 bases between them.

This clone was recorded only once. This chain uses TRBV7-2 with TRBJ2-7, with 11 bases aligning to TRBD2. V lost 5 bases and J lost 2; bases outside the gene matches: 5. The CDR3 is 15 amino acids. The V gene's germline CDR1 is SGHTA and CDR2 FQGNSA. CDR3 nucleotides: TGTGCCAGCAGCCTACTAGCGGGAGATACCTACGAGCAGTACTTC. It is translated as CASSLLAGDTYEQYF.

DNA for the CDR3: TGTGCCAGCAGCTTAGGGGGACAGGGGAAGAATAGCAATCAGCCCCAGCATTTT. The encoded protein is CASSLGGQGKNSNQPQHF. The chain recombines TRBV7-9 with TRBJ1-5; 10 nucleotides match TRBD1. The V and J ends lost 1 base and 0 bases, in that order; junction bases with no gene match: 6. The V gene's germline CDR1 is SEHNR and CDR2 FQNEAQ (reference sequence). The CDR3 is 18 amino acids.

The rearrangement links TRBV6-1 to TRBJ2-1; the D gene is possibly TRBD1 (6 bases). The CDR3 length is 14 residues. CDR1 and CDR2 (germline): MNHNS, SASEGT. Trimming took off 3 bases at V and 7 bases at J, with 13 bases between the two ends. The CDR3 here is CASSEGNQGNEQFF. CDR3 DNA sequence: TGTGCCAGCAGTGAGGGGAATCAGGGGAATGAGCAGTTCTTC.

J is TRBJ2-1 and V is TRBV12-5; D gene uncertain. This CDR3 comprises 12 residues. The germline gives CDR1 LGHNT, CDR2 FRNRAP. Trimming removed 5 bases at V and 3 bases at J, with 5 bases between. The CDR3 sequence: CASGQDYNEQFF. CDR3 nucleotide sequence: TGTGCTAGTGGTCAGGACTACAATGAGCAGTTCTTC.

This CDR3 is CASTPSHPPGGETQYF. In DNA form, the CDR3 reads TGTGCCAGCACCCCCTCCCACCCCCCCGGGGGAGAGACCCAGTACTTC. The chain is built from TRBV27 and TRBJ2-5; the D gene is possibly TRBD2 (6 bases). In germline, CDR1 is MNHEY, CDR2 SMNVEV (reference sequence). V dropped 7 bases and J dropped 4 bases, with 22 bases sitting between them. The CDR3 sequence is 16 residues long.

The chain couples TRBV7-2 to TRBJ1-5, with D uncertain. CDR3 length: 15 residues. Germline V gene data show CDR1 as SGHTA and CDR2 as FQGNSA. Trimming left V 4 bases short and J 3 bases short, with 13 bases between. The CDR3 DNA follows: TGTGCCAGCAGCTGGATCGGGGAGGTCAATCAGCCCCAGCATTTT. Amino acid sequence: CASSWIGEVNQPQHF.

This chain joins TRBV6-6 and TRBJ2-7; the match to TRBD1 covers 7 bases. Germline trimming cut 4 bases from V and 3 bases from J; bases unmatched to any gene: 9. There are 15 residues in the CDR3. Per germline, CDR1 MNHNY and CDR2 SVGAGI (reference sequence). CDR3 residues: CASSWGQRKNYEQYF. DNA for the CDR3: TGTGCCAGCAGTTGGGGACAGAGAAAAAACTACGAGCAGTACTTC.

The V gene is TRBV27, the J gene TRBJ2-1; TRBD2 matches 13 bases. The V gene's germline CDR1 is MNHEY and CDR2 SMNVEV (reference sequence). The CDR3 sequence is 14 residues long. The junction had 9 bases not matched to a gene; V was cut back by 10 bases and J by 9 bases. CDR3 amino acids: CATGLAGDSIEQFF. As DNA, the CDR3 is TGTGCCACCGGACTAGCGGGAGACAGTATTGAGCAGTTCTTC.

The chain uses TRBV20-1 and TRBJ1-2, with unresolved D. The CDR3 length is 11 residues. Trimming took 3 bases from V and 7 from J, leaving 9 bases between them. CDR1 and CDR2 (germline): DFQATT, SNEGSKA (reference sequence). The CDR3 DNA is TGCAGTGCTAGTCGGTTCTCTGGCTACACCTTC. As protein: CSASRFSGYTF.

This clone came up once. CDR3 nucleotide sequence: TGTGCCATCAGTGAGAACGGGAGGGCCGGGGAGACCCAGTACTTC. The encoded protein is CAISENGRAGETQYF. This chain uses TRBV10-3 with TRBJ2-5; TRBD2 matches at 8 bases. V lost 2 bases and J lost 5; bases outside the gene matches: 7. CDR3 length: 15 amino acids. Germline CDR1 reads ENHRY; CDR2 reads SYGVKD.

Sample share makes this clone medium-sized. V gene TRBV7-2 combines with J gene TRBJ2-7; 7 bases match TRBD1. The CDR3 contains 14 residues. Germline V gives CDR1 SGHTA, CDR2 FQGNSA. Trimming cost V 3 bases and J 1 base; bases outside gene matches: 3. The DNA for the CDR3 is TGTGCCAGCAGCTTGGACAGGCTGTCCTACGAGCAGTACTTC. Protein product: CASSLDRLSYEQYF.

The rearrangement links TRBV19 to TRBJ2-6, with TRBD1 matching 7 bases. Germline CDR1 is LNHDA and CDR2 is SQIVND (reference sequence). Trimming removed 9 bases from V and 4 bases from J; junction bases left unmatched: 15. The CDR3 is 17 amino acids. Here the CDR3 DNA reads TGTGCCAGCGCAACCGATATAGGGGGCGCCGGGGCCAACGTCCTGACTTTC. This encodes CASATDIGGAGANVLTF.

The CDR3 nucleotides are TGCGCCAGCAGCACAGACAGGGATAACGAGCAGTACTTC. The encoded protein is CASSTDRDNEQYF. The chain combines TRBV5-1 with TRBJ2-7, with 7 bases fitting TRBD1. This CDR3 has 13 amino acids. V trimming: 4 bases; J trimming: 5 bases; junction bases outside the gene matches: 6. Germline-derived CDR1 and CDR2 are SGHRS and YFSETQ.

CDR3 nucleotide sequence: TGTGCCAGCAGTTCTTACAGGGGGTCGAACACTGAAGCTTTCTTT. It translates to CASSSYRGSNTEAFF. This chain links TRBV28 with TRBJ1-1, with 8 positions matching TRBD1. V lost 4 bases and J lost 1; bases outside the gene matches: 5. The germline CDR1 and CDR2 sequences are MDHEN and SYDVKM. The CDR3 has 15 residues. Full variable domain (remainder filled in from reference TRBV28 and TRBJ1-1): DVKVTQSSRYLVKRTGEKVFLECVQDMDHENMFWYRQDPGLGLRLIYFSYDVKMKEKGDIPEGYSVSREKKERFSLILESASTNQTSMYLCASSSYRGSNTEAFFGQGTRLTVV.

The J gene is TRBJ2-2, the V gene TRBV5-6, with TRBD1 matching over 7 bases. Germline lookup yields CDR1 SGHDT and CDR2 YYEEEE. J lost 0 bases, V lost 6 bases, and 8 bases had no gene match. The CDR3 contains 16 residues. CDR3 in amino acids: CASTLLGGANTGELFF. In DNA form, the CDR3 reads TGTGCCAGCACCTTACTAGGGGGCGCGAACACCGGGGAGCTGTTTTTT.

This rearrangement joins TRBV2 to TRBJ1-1; 9 bases line up with TRBD1. Germline V gene sequence: CDR1 SNHLY, CDR2 FYNNEI. CDR3 size: 15 residues. Trimming cost V 8 bases and J 10 bases; bases outside gene matches: 17. The CDR3 nucleotides read TGTGCCAGCCGGGGGCTTCCGGGACAGGGAAGTGGAGCTTTCTTT. Its translation: CASRGLPGQGSGAFF.

This clone has only a few counts. At the DNA level, this CDR3 is encoded by other sequences in the same sample as well. The chain combines TRBV6-5 with TRBJ1-1; D is undetermined. The CDR3 length is 12 residues. Trimming took off 0 bases at V and 4 bases at J, with 3 bases between the two ends. CDR1 is MNHEY, CDR2 SVGAGI, per germline. The CDR3: CASSYSRTEAFF. For the CDR3, the DNA is TGTGCCAGCAGTTACTCGCGCACTGAAGCTTTCTTT.

CDR3 DNA sequence: TGCAGCGTTGAAGATGCAGGGAACTACACCGGGGAGCTGTTTTTT. Its protein product is CSVEDAGNYTGELFF. The chain has TRBV29-1 and TRBJ2-2; D is perhaps TRBD1 (5 bases). V was clipped by 0 bases and J by 3 bases, with 11 bases between them. This CDR3 has 15 amino acids. Germline values: CDR1 SQVTM, CDR2 ANQGSEA.

This chain uses TRBV10-1 with TRBJ2-3; D not certain. CDR3 length: 14 residues. Germline V lookup: CDR1 WNHNN, CDR2 SYGVQD (reference sequence). The V and J ends lost 0 bases and 0 bases respectively, with 4 bases between them. CDR3 DNA: TGCGCCAGCAGTGAGTCGCGTAGCACAGATACGCAGTATTTT. Protein: CASSESRSTDTQYF.

This rearrangement joins TRBV7-9 to TRBJ1-4; no reliable D call. This CDR3 is 16 amino acids long. Germline CDR1 SEHNR, CDR2 FQNEAQ (reference sequence). V was trimmed by 5 bases and J by 2 bases, leaving 15 bases between them. This chain's CDR3 is CASSHYGRSTNEKLFF. DNA for the CDR3: TGTGCCAGCAGCCATTATGGGAGGTCGACTAATGAAAAACTGTTTTTT.

This chain's CDR3 is CASSPGASGVTDTQYF. CDR3 nucleotides: TGCGCCAGCAGTCCCGGTGCGAGCGGGGTCACAGATACGCAGTATTTT. V is TRBV5-1 and J is TRBJ2-3, with TRBD2 matching 7 bases. The CDR3 is 16 amino acids. With 5 bases clipped from V and 2 bases from J, the junction kept 11 bases outside the gene matches. CDR1 is SGHRS, CDR2 YFSETQ, per germline.

The V call is TRBV7-2, the J call TRBJ2-3; 11 nucleotides line up with TRBD2. The ends lost 6 bases at V and 2 bases at J; junction bases unmatched: 4. CDR3 length: 15 amino acids. Germline lookup yields CDR1 SGHTA and CDR2 FQGNSA. The CDR3 is CASRRLAGNTDTQYF. CDR3 coding DNA: TGTGCCAGCAGAAGACTAGCGGGAAACACAGATACGCAGTATTTT.